The rows below give T cell receptor beta chains drawn from one sample of a study of blood T cell repertoires in COVID-19. Sequencing used immunoSEQ multiplex PCR; TCRdb keeps in-frame clones, though not all of them. The sample lists approximately 250,000 clones, approximately 90% occurring once. The source material was PBMCs or T cells enriched from blood (not recorded which). The receptors were gathered from a man between 40 and 49 years old who had been exposed to COVID-19. CDR3s include the opening cysteine and the closing phenylalanine or tryptophan. A D gene is named only where the DNA matches it firmly. Clone size is shown for a subset of rows, as once, few, many or a class of expanded clone.

clone_size | d_call | j_call | v_call | cdr3_aa | cdr3_nt
- | - | TRBJ2-7 | TRBV11-2 | CASSLVWGREQYF | TGTGCCAGCAGCTTAGTGTGGGGGAGGGAGCAGTACTTC
few | - | TRBJ2-7 | TRBV30 | CAWSRGLSDEQYF | TGTGCCTGGAGTCGGGGTTTGTCGGACGAGCAGTACTTC
- | - | TRBJ2-1 | TRBV12-3/TRBV12-4 | CASSLVRDNEQFF | TGTGCCAGCAGTTTAGTGAGGGACAATGAGCAGTTCTTC
- | TRBD1 | TRBJ2-5 | TRBV5-1 | CASSPFARGRETQYF | TGCGCCAGCAGCCCGTTCGCTAGGGGGCGGGAGACCCAGTACTTC
- | - | TRBJ1-5 | TRBV6-1 | CASSEVTGNQPQHF | TGTGCCAGCAGTGAAGTGACAGGCAATCAGCCCCAGCATTTT
- | TRBD1 | TRBJ2-1 | TRBV27 | CASSSPGQGRDEQFF | TGTGCCAGCAGTTCCCCGGGACAGGGGAGAGATGAGCAGTTCTTC
- | - | TRBJ1-2 | TRBV28 | CASSSPRTSGYTF | TGTGCCAGCAGTTCCCCCCGGACTTCTGGCTACACCTTC
once | TRBD1 | TRBJ1-2 | TRBV3-1/TRBV3-2 | CASSHPPGTGKANYGYTF | TGTGCCAGCAGCCACCCCCCCGGGACAGGGAAGGCTAACTATGGCTACACCTTC
once | TRBD1 | TRBJ1-6 | TRBV2 | CASSMTGGTAPLHF | TGTGCCAGCAGTATGACAGGGGGTACGGCACCCCTCCACTTT
- | - | TRBJ1-3 | TRBV9 | CASSRNHKDRNGNTIYF | TGTGCCAGCAGCCGCAATCATAAGGACAGAAATGGAAACACCATATATTTT
- | - | TRBJ2-7 | TRBV4-1 | CASSHAAGRSLGSQYF | TGCGCCAGCAGCCATGCCGCGGGACGGAGCTTAGGTTCGCAGTACTTC
- | - | TRBJ1-4 | TRBV12-1 | CASSFRRISNEKLFF | TGTGCCAGCAGCTTTCGCAGGATTTCCAATGAAAAACTGTTTTTT
- | - | TRBJ1-6 | TRBV6-5 | CASTPQVRGPLHF | TGTGCCAGCACCCCCCAGGTGCGGGGCCCACTCCACTTT
- | TRBD2 | TRBJ2-2 | TRBV27 | CASSFGGAPNTGELFF | TGTGCCAGCAGTTTCGGGGGGGCCCCGAACACCGGGGAGCTGTTTTTT
- | TRBD2 | TRBJ2-7 | TRBV4-1 | CASSQEPGSGRAEQYF | TGCGCCAGCAGCCAAGAACCGGGCAGCGGGAGAGCCGAGCAGTACTTC
once | - | TRBJ2-1 | TRBV6-1 | CASSEARQGQFF | TGTGCCAGCAGTGAAGCTAGGCAGGGGCAGTTCTTC
- | TRBD2 | TRBJ2-7 | TRBV13 | CASSFLSDSGRGEQYF | TGTGCCAGCAGCTTTCTTTCGGATAGCGGGAGAGGCGAGCAGTACTTC
- | TRBD1 | TRBJ1-4 | TRBV28 | CASSLTGQGRRDEKLFF | TGTGCCAGCAGTTTGACGGGACAGGGGCGCAGGGATGAAAAACTGTTTTTT
- | TRBD1 | TRBJ2-3 | TRBV5-1 | CASRQTGSSDTQYF | TGCGCCAGCAGGCAGACAGGGAGTTCAGATACGCAGTATTTT
few | TRBD2 | TRBJ2-1 | TRBV11-2 | CASRPSGRTYNEQFF | TGTGCCAGCAGACCTAGCGGGAGGACCTACAATGAGCAGTTCTTC
few | TRBD1 | TRBJ2-7 | TRBV19 | CASSTHAYGQGDEQYF | TGTGCCAGTAGTACGCACGCCTATGGACAGGGTGACGAGCAGTACTTC
- | TRBD1 | TRBJ1-3 | TRBV6-2/TRBV6-3 | CASSPTGTGLNTIYF | TGTGCCAGCAGCCCTACCGGGACAGGACTAAACACCATATATTTT
- | TRBD2 | TRBJ2-2 | TRBV6-5 | CASGEGSRYTGELFF | TGTGCCAGTGGGGAGGGGTCAAGGTACACCGGGGAGCTGTTTTTT
- | - | TRBJ2-1 | TRBV6-2/TRBV6-3 | CASSSGFGLYNEQFF | TGTGCCAGCAGTTCCGGATTCGGACTCTACAATGAGCAGTTCTTC
- | - | TRBJ2-2 | TRBV7-9 | CASRLNAGTGELFF | TGTGCCAGCAGACTTAACGCGGGAACCGGGGAGCTGTTTTTT
- | - | TRBJ1-3 | TRBV7-2 | CASSLDRVGNTIYF | TGTGCCAGCAGCTTAGATCGGGTTGGAAACACCATATATTTT